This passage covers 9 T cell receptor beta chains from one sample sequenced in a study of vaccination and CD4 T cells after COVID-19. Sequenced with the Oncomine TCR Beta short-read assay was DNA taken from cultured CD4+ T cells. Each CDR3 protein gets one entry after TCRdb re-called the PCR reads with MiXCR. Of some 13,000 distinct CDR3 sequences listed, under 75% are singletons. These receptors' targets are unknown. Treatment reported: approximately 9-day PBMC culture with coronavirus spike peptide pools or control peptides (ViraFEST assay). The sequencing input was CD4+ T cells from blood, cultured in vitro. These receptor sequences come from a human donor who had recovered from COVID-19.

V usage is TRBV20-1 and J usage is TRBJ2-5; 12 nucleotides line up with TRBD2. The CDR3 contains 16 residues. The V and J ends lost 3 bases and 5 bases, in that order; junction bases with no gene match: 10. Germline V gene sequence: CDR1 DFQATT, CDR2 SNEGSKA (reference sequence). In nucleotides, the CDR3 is TGCAGTGCTAGCGCTAGCGGGAGGGCCCCTTGGGAGACCCAGTACTTC. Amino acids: CSASASGRAPWETQYF.

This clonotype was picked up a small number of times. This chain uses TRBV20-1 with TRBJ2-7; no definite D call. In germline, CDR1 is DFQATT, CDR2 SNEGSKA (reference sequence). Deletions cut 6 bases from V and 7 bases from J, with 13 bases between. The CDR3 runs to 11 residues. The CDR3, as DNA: TGCAGTGCCGGATACGCTTATGAGCAGTACTTC. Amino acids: CSAGYAYEQYF.

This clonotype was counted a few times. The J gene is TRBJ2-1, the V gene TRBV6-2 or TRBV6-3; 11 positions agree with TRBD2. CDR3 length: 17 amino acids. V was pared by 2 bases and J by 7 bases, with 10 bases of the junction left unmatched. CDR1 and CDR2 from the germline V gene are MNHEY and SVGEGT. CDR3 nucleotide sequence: TGTGCCAGCAGTTACCCCATCACTAGCGGGAGAAGGAATGAGCAGTTCTTC. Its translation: CASSYPITSGRRNEQFF.

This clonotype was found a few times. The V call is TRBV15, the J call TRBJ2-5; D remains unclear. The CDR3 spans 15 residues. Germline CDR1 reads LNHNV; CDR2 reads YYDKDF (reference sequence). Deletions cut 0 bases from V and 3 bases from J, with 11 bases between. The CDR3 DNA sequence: TGTGCCACCAGCAGAGATGGCGGCAGAGAAGAGACCCAGTACTTC. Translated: CATSRDGGREETQYF.

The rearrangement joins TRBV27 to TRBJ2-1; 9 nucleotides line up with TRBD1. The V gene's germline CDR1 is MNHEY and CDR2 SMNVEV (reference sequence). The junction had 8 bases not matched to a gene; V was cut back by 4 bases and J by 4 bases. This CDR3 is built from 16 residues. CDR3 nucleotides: TGTGCCAGCAGTTCATACAGGGGGCAGAATTACAATGAGCAGTTCTTC. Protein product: CASSSYRGQNYNEQFF.

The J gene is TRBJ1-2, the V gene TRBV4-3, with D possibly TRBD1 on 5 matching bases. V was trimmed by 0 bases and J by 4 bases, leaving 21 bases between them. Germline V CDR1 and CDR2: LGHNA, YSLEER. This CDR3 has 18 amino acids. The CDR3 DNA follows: TGCGCCAGCAGCCAAGATCCCTCGGGGCATTCGGGGGGCTATGGCTACACCTTC. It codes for CASSQDPSGHSGGYGYTF.

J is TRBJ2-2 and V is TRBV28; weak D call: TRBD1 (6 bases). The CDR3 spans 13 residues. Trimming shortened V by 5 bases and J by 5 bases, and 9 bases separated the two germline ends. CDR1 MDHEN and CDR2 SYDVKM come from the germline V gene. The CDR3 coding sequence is TGTGCCAGCAGTCCCGACAGGACCGGGGAGCTGTTTTTT. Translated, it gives CASSPDRTGELFF.

CDR3 amino acids: CATTGWREGDTQYF. The CDR3 DNA sequence: TGTGCCACCACCGGATGGAGGGAGGGAGATACGCAGTATTTT. V gene TRBV28 combines with J gene TRBJ2-3; the match to TRBD2 covers 7 bases. The CDR3 spans 14 residues. Trimming removed 10 bases from V and 5 bases from J; junction bases left unmatched: 12. Germline V gene sequence: CDR1 MDHEN, CDR2 SYDVKM.

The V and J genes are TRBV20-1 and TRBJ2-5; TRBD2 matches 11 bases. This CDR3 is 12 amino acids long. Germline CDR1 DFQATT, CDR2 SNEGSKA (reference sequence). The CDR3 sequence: CRGLADQETQYF. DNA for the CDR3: TGCAGGGGACTAGCGGACCAAGAGACCCAGTACTTC.